This T cell receptor (beta chain) came from a study of CD8 T cells in ankylosing spondylitis. Study outcomes and limitations: What seemed typical of ankylosing spondylitis blood was a TCR beta motif built from roughly eight highly homologous variants.

CDR1 is SGHTA and CDR2 is FQGNSA in the germline V gene. V gave up 3 bases and J gave up 4 bases, with 18 bases separating them. The CDR3 has 16 amino acids. Quantitative 5'-RACE with molecular barcodes generated TCR beta libraries. TCRdb re-analysed the 5' RACE reads in MiXCR, keeping a single row per CDR3 protein. The sample shows 500,000 to 650,000 distinct CDR3 sequences, roughly 5.3% of them seen only once. This clonotype has a count of ten or more. No antigen is known for it. The specimen sequenced was blood, either unsorted or a sorted T cell fraction (not recorded which). J is TRBJ1-2 and V is TRBV7-2; D perhaps matches TRBD1 (5 bases). The receptor's source is a male donor with ankylosing spondylitis. CDR3 region: CASSLKTSTGVYGYTF. Here the CDR3 DNA reads TGTGCCAGCAGCTTGAAGACCTCAACGGGGGTCTATGGCTACACCTTC.